The 11 T cell receptor beta chains given below trace back to one sample, sequenced in a study of T-cell memory formation after mild COVID-19. TCRdb passed the 5' RACE reads through MiXCR, listing each CDR3 protein once. The table lists 200,000 to 250,000 distinct CDR3 sequences, about 17% of them singletons, with approximately 3.4% in the top ten. The sequencing sample was made of PBMCs or a T cell subset sorted from them (not recorded which). These TCRs come from a man between 18 and 29 years old who had mild COVID-19 (a few samples of this study predate the infection). Cell type and time point are not known.

This clonotype appeared a few times. This chain joins TRBV6-6 and TRBJ1-6, with 8 positions matching TRBD1. The CDR3 runs 16 residues. V was clipped by 5 bases and J by 7 bases; unmatched bases: 10. Germline V gives CDR1 MNHNY, CDR2 SVGAGI (reference sequence). The CDR3 sequence is CASSPPRTGTNSPLHF. The DNA for the CDR3 is TGTGCCAGCAGTCCTCCTAGGACAGGGACCAATTCACCCCTCCACTTT.

This clonotype was counted a few times. The chain carries TRBV20-1 and TRBJ2-1; a weak D match, TRBD2 (5 bases). The V and J ends lost 4 bases and 7 bases respectively, with 5 bases between them. Per the germline V gene, CDR1 is DFQATT and CDR2 is SNEGSKA (reference sequence). There are 10 residues in the CDR3. CDR3: CSATGNEQFF. The CDR3 DNA reads as TGCAGTGCTACGGGGAATGAGCAGTTCTTC.

The CDR3 DNA is TGTGCCAGCAGTTTAAACGGCAGAAACTATGGCTACACCTTC. This encodes CASSLNGRNYGYTF. The chain carries TRBV12-3 or TRBV12-4 and TRBJ1-2; unclear D gene. The CDR3 extends over 14 amino acids. Deletions cut 2 bases from V and 2 bases from J, with 9 bases between.

This clonotype was detected ten times or more. This sequence joins TRBV10-3 and TRBJ2-3; weak D call: TRBD1 (6 bases). CDR3 length: 14 residues. V was cut by 3 bases and J by 3 bases, with 10 bases left in between. Germline loops: CDR1 ENHRY, CDR2 SYGVKD. The CDR3 nucleotides are TGTGCCATCAGTGAACAGGGAAGGACAGATACGCAGTATTTT. Translation gives CAISEQGRTDTQYF.

The chain has TRBV5-1 and TRBJ2-2; the D gene is possibly TRBD2 (5 bases). Trimming cost V 7 bases and J 7 bases, with 14 bases left between them. Germline V gives CDR1 SGHRS, CDR2 YFSETQ. This CDR3 is 13 amino acids long. The CDR3 DNA is TGCGCCAGCTCGGAGGTTATGGGCGGGGAGCTGTTTTTT. Translated, it gives CASSEVMGGELFF.

V usage is TRBV29-1 and J usage is TRBJ1-1; 8 nucleotides agree with TRBD1. Germline CDR1 reads SQVTM; CDR2 reads ANQGSEA. The length of the CDR3 is 11 residues. Germline trimming cut 5 bases from V and 10 bases from J; bases unmatched to any gene: 6. This chain's CDR3 is CSVTDRGPAFF. CDR3 bases: TGCAGCGTTACCGACAGGGGCCCAGCTTTCTTT.

The chain employs TRBV21-1 and TRBJ2-5; the D call of TRBD2 is as the table states it, not checked on the DNA. TRBV21-1 is listed as a pseudogene. The CDR3 length is 15 residues. CDR3 residues: CASSRGPKSQETQYF. CDR3 coding DNA: TGTGCCAGCAGCCGAGGGCCCAAAAGCCAAGAGACCCAGTACTTC.

The CDR3, as DNA: TGTGCCAGCAGCCCCGGGACAGGGAGTAAACTGTTTTTT. The encoded protein is CASSPGTGSKLFF. This sequence joins TRBV11-2 and TRBJ1-4; 9 bases are a match to TRBD1. Per germline, CDR1 SGHAT and CDR2 FQNNGV. This CDR3 has 13 residues. J was trimmed by 11 bases and V by 5 bases; bases with no gene match: 6.

This clonotype was picked up a small number of times. The chain employs TRBV7-9 and TRBJ2-3; D is uncertain. V dropped 5 bases and J dropped 2 bases, with 29 bases sitting between them. CDR3 size: 20 residues. Germline CDR1 SEHNR, CDR2 FQNEAQ (reference sequence). The CDR3 sequence is CASSPGLNPVKFLYTDTQYF. The CDR3 DNA sequence: TGTGCCAGCAGCCCGGGTCTGAATCCGGTAAAGTTCCTGTACACAGATACGCAGTATTTT. Full variable domain (remainder filled in from reference TRBV7-9 and TRBJ2-3): DTGVSQNPRHKITKRGQNVTFRCDPISEHNRLYWYRQTLGQGPEFLTYFQNEAQLEKSRLLSDRFSAERPKGSFSTLEIQRTEQGDSAMYLCASSPGLNPVKFLYTDTQYFGPGTRLTVL.

The chain joins TRBV7-8 to TRBJ2-1; 9 bases line up with TRBD1. Germline assignment: CDR1 SGHVS and CDR2 FQNEAQ. The CDR3 is 16 amino acids. J lost 9 bases, V lost 4 bases, and 13 bases had no gene match. CDR3 nucleotides: TGTGCCAGCAGCTCCGCCGGGACAGGGACATCCGGTGAGCAGTTCTTC. This gives the protein CASSSAGTGTSGEQFF.

V and J are TRBV4-3 and TRBJ2-7, with 10 positions matching TRBD2. Germline V gene data show CDR1 as LGHNA and CDR2 as YSLEER. The CDR3 is 17 residues long. J gave up 1 base and V 0 bases, and 6 bases lay outside the gene matches. The CDR3: CASSQDMQLAGSYEQYF. The CDR3 region has the DNA TGCGCCAGCAGCCAAGACATGCAACTAGCGGGATCCTACGAGCAGTACTTC.